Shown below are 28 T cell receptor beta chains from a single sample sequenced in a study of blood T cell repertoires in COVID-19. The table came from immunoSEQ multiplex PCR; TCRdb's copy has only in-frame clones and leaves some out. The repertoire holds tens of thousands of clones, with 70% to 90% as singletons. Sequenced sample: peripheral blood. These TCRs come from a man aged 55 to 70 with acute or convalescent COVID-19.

The CDR3 DNA follows: TGTGCCAGCAGTCCCTCGGACGGGAGAAGTCACCAGCATTTT. It encodes CASSPSDGRSHQHF. The chain carries TRBV27 and TRBJ1-5; D is ambiguous. V lost 5 bases and J lost 12, with 20 bases in between. The CDR3 totals 14 residues. Germline loops: CDR1 MNHEY, CDR2 SMNVEV (reference sequence).

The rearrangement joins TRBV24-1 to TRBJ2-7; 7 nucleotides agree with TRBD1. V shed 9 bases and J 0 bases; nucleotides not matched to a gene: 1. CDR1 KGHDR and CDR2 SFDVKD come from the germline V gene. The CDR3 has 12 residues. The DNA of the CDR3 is TGTGCCACCGGGGACAGCTCCTACGAGCAGTACTTC. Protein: CATGDSSYEQYF.

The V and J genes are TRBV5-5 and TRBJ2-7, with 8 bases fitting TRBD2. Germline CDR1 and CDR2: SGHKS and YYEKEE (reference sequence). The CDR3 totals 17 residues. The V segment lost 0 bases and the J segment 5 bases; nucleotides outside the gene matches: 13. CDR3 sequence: CASSLAPGEREFDEQYF. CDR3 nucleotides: TGTGCCAGCAGCTTGGCCCCGGGGGAGCGGGAGTTTGACGAGCAGTACTTC.

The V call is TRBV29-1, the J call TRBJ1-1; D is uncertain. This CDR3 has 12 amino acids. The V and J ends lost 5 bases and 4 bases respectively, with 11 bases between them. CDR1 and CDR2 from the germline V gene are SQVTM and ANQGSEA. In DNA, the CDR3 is TGCAGCGTTTTGCCGGCGGGCACTGAAGCTTTCTTT. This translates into CSVLPAGTEAFF.

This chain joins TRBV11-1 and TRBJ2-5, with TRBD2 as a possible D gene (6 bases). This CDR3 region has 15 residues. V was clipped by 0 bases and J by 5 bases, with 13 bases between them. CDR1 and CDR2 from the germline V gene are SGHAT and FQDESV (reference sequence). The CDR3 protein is CASSLALANRETQYF. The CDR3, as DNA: TGTGCCAGCAGCTTAGCACTAGCCAACAGGGAGACCCAGTACTTC.

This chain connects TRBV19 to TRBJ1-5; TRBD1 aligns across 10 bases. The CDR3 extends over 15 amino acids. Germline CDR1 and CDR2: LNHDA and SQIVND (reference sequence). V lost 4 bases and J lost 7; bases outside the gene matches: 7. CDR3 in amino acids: CASSSRQGARQPQHF. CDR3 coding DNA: TGTGCCAGTAGTAGTCGACAGGGGGCTCGACAGCCCCAGCATTTT.

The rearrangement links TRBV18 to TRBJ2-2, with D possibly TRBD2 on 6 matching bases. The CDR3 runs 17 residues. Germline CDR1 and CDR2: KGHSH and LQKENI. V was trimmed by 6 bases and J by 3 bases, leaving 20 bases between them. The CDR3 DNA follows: TGTGCCAGCTCCCTGGAAATTAGAGGAGGGGACACCGGGGAGCTGTTTTTT. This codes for CASSLEIRGGDTGELFF.

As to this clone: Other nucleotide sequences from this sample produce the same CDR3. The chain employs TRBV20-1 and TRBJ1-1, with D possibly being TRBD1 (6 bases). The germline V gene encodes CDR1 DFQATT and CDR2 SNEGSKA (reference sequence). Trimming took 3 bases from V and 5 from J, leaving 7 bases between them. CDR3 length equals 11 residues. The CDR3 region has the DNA TGCAGTGCTAGCAGGGGAACTGAAGCTTTCTTT. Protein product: CSASRGTEAFF.

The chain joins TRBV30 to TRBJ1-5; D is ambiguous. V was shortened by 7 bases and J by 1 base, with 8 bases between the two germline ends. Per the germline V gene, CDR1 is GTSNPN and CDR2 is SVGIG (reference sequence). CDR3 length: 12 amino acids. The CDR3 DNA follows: TGTGCCTCCCGGGGAAGCAATCAGCCCCAGCATTTT. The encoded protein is CASRGSNQPQHF. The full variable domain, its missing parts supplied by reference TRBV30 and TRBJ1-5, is SQTIHQWPATLVQPVGSPLSLECTVEGTSNPNLYWYRQAAGRGLQLLFYSVGIGQISSEVPQNLSASRPQDRQFILSSKKLLLSDSGFYLCASRGSNQPQHFGDGTRLSIL.

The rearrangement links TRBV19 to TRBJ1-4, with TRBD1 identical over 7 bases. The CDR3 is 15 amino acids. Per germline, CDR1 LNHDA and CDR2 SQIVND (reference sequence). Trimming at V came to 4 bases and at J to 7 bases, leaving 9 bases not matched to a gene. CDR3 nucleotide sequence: TGTGCCAGTAGTACAGGGGGAAGCAGGAGTGAAAAACTGTTTTTT. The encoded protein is CASSTGGSRSEKLFF.

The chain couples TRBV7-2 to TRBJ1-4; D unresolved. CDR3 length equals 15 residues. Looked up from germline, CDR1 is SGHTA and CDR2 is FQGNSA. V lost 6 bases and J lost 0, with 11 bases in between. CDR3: CASRVESTTNEKLFF. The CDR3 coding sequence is TGTGCCAGCAGGGTAGAGTCGACAACTAATGAAAAACTGTTTTTT. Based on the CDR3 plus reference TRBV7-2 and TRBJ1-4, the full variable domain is GAGVSQSPSNKVTEKGKDVELRCDPISGHTALYWYRQSLGQGLEFLIYFQGNSAPDKSGLPSDRFSAERTGGSVSTLTIQRTQQEDSAVYLCASRVESTTNEKLFFGSGTQLSVL.

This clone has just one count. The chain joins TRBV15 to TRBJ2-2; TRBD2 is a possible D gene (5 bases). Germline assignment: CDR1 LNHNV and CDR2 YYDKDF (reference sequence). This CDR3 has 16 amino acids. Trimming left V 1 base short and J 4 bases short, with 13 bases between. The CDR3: CATSRGETEPTGELFF. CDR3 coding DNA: TGTGCCACCAGCAGAGGGGAGACCGAACCCACCGGGGAGCTGTTTTTT.

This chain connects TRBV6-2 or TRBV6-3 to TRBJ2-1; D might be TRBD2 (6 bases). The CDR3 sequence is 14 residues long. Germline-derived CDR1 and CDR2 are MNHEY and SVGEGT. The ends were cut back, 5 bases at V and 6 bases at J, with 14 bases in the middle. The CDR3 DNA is TGTGCCAGCAGTCTCGGGACTCTCCTCAATGAGCAGTTCTTC. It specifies CASSLGTLLNEQFF.

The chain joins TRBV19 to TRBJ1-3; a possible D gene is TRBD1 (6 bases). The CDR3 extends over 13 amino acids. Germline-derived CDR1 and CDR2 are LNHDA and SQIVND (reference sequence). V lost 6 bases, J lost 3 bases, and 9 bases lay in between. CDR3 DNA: TGTGCCAGTAGAGAGACAGGTGGAAACACCATATATTTT. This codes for CASRETGGNTIYF.

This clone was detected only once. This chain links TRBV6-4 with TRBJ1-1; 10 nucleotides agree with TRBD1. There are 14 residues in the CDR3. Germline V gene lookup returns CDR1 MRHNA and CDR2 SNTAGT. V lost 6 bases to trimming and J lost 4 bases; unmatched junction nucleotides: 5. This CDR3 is CASRATGGTTEAFF. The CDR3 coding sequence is TGTGCCAGCAGGGCGACAGGGGGCACCACTGAAGCTTTCTTT.

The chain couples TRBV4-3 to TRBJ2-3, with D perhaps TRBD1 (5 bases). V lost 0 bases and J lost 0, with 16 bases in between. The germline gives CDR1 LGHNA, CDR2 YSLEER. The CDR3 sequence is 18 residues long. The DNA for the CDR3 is TGCGCCAGCAGCCAAGATTCTCAGGGTCCCTCTAGCACAGATACGCAGTATTTT. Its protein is CASSQDSQGPSSTDTQYF.

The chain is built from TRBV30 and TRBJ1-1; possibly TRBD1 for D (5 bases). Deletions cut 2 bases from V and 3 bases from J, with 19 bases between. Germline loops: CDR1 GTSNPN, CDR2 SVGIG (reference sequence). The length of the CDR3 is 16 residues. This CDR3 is CAWSSTQRGDDTEAFF. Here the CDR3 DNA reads TGTGCCTGGAGTTCAACCCAACGGGGGGATGACACTGAAGCTTTCTTT.

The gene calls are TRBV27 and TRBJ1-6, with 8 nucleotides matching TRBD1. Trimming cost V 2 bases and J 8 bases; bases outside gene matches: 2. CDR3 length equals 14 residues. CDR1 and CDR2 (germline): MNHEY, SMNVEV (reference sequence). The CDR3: CASSLLDRDSPLHF. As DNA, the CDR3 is TGTGCCAGCAGTTTACTGGACAGGGATTCACCCCTCCACTTT.

The CDR3 DNA reads TGCGCCAGCAGCTTGACTAGCGCGGAGCAGTACTTC. This codes for CASSLTSAEQYF. The chain joins TRBV5-1 to TRBJ2-7, with 7 nucleotides matching TRBD2. Germline assignment: CDR1 SGHRS and CDR2 YFSETQ. The V segment lost 1 base and the J segment 7 bases; nucleotides outside the gene matches: 2. The CDR3 is made up of 12 amino acids. Combining the CDR3 with reference TRBV5-1 and TRBJ2-7 gives the whole variable domain KAGVTQTPRYLIKTRGQQVTLSCSPISGHRSVSWYQQTPGQGLQFLFEYFSETQRNKGNFPGRFSGRQFSNSRSEMNVSTLELGDSALYLCASSLTSAEQYFGPGTRLTVT.

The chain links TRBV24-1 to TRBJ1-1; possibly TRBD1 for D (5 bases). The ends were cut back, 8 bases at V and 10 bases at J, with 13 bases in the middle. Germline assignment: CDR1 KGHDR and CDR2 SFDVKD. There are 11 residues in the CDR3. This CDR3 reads CATKGERGAFF. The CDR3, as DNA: TGTGCCACCAAAGGGGAAAGGGGAGCTTTCTTT.

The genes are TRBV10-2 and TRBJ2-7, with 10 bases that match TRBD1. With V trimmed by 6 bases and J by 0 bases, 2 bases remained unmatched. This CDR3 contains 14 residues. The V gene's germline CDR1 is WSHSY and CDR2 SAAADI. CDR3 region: CASRRTGGSYEQYF. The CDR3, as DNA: TGCGCCAGCAGACGGACAGGGGGCTCCTACGAGCAGTACTTC.

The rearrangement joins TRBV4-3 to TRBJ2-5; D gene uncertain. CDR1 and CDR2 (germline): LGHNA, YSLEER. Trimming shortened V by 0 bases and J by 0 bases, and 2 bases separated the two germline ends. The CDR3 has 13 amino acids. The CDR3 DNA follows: TGCGCCAGCAGCCAAGACTACCAAGAGACCCAGTACTTC. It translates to CASSQDYQETQYF.

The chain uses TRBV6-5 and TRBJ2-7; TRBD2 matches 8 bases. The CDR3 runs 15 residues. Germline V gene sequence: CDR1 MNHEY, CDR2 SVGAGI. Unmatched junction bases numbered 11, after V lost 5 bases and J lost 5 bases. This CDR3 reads CASSRGGRYGNEQYF. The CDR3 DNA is TGTGCCAGCAGTCGGGGCGGGAGGTATGGAAACGAGCAGTACTTC.

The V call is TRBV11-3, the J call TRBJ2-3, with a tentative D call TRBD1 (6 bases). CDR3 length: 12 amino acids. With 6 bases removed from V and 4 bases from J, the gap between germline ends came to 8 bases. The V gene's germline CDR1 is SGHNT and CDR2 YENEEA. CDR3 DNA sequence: TGTGCCAGCAGTCAGGGGCCAGATACGCAGTATTTT. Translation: CASSQGPDTQYF.

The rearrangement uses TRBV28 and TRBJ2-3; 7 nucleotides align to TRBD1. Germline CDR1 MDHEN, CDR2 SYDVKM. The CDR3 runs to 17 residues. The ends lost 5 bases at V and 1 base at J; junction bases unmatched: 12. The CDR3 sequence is CASSPYGDSTGTDTQYF. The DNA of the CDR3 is TGTGCCAGCAGTCCGTACGGGGACAGCACAGGCACAGATACGCAGTATTTT.

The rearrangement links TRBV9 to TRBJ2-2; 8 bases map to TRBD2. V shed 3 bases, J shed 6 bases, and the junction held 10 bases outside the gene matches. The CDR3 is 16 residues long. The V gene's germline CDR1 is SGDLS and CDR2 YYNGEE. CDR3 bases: TGTGCCAGCAGCGGAACCGGGACTAGGGGCCCCGGGGAGCTGTTTTTT. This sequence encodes CASSGTGTRGPGELFF.

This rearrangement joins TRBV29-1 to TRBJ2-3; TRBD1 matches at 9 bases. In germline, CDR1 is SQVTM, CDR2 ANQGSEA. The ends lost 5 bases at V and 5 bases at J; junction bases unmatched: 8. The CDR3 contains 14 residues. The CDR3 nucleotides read TGCAGCGTTACCGCACAGGGGGCCGTAGATACGCAGTATTTT. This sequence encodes CSVTAQGAVDTQYF.

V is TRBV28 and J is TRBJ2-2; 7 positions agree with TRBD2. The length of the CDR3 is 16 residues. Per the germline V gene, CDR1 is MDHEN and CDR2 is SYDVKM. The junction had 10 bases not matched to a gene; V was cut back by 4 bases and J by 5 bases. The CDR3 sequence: CASSYPPSGMTGELFF. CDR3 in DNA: TGTGCCAGCAGTTACCCCCCTAGCGGAATGACCGGGGAGCTGTTTTTT.